The 16 T cell receptor beta chains below were found in one sample sequenced in a study of T cells in Graves' hyperthyroidism and ophthalmopathy. RNA transcripts gave rise to amplified TCR beta CDR3 regions. The primer set for the first-round RT-PCR of the TCR CDR3 was HTBI. TCRdb used MiXCR to reprocess the multiplex PCR reads, holding one entry per CDR3 protein. The sample records some 300,000 distinct CDR3 sequences, approximately 19% being singletons. The sequencing sample was made of blood. The receptor set was obtained from a man aged 50-60 years with Graves' ophthalmopathy.

This clonotype was observed a few times. V gene TRBV27 combines with J gene TRBJ2-7; D is unresolved. Trimming pared 5 bases from V and 6 bases from J, leaving 11 bases between. This CDR3 spans 12 amino acids. CDR1 MNHEY and CDR2 SMNVEV come from the germline V gene (reference sequence). The CDR3 DNA is TGTGCCAGCAGTACGTACGGGTCCGAGCAGTACTTC. Translating it yields CASSTYGSEQYF.

The V gene is TRBV2, the J gene TRBJ2-7; TRBD2 matches at 7 bases. The CDR3 length is 13 residues. The V and J ends lost 2 bases and 4 bases, in that order; junction bases with no gene match: 2. Germline CDR1 reads SNHLY; CDR2 reads FYNNEI. CDR3 nucleotide sequence: TGTGCCAGCAGTGAACTAGCGGAGTACGAGCAGTACTTC. Translating gives CASSELAEYEQYF. Drawing the rest from reference TRBV2 and TRBJ2-7, the complete variable domain is EPEVTQTPSHQVTQMGQEVILRCVPISNHLYFYWYRQILGQKVEFLVSFYNNEISEKSEIFDDQFSVERPDGSNFTLKIRSTKLEDSAMYFCASSELAEYEQYFGPGTRLTVT.

This clonotype has just a few counts. The CDR3 coding sequence is TGTGCCAGCACTGGGGGGGGTAGCGGGAGAAATGAGCAGTTCTTC. Encoded protein: CASTGGGSGRNEQFF. The chain links TRBV6-2 or TRBV6-3 to TRBJ2-1, with 9 nucleotides matching TRBD2. Germline CDR1 MNHEY, CDR2 SVGEGT. The junction had 11 bases not matched to a gene; V was cut back by 7 bases and J by 7 bases. The length of the CDR3 is 15 residues.

The table lists this clonotype with many counts. This chain uses TRBV20-1 with TRBJ2-5; D unclear. The CDR3 runs 13 residues. Germline V gene data show CDR1 as DFQATT and CDR2 as SNEGSKA (reference sequence). V lost 0 bases to trimming and J lost 4 bases, with 9 bases between them. CDR3 nucleotides: TGCAGTGCTAGAGATACATGGCGAGAGACCCAGTACTTC. Translated: CSARDTWRETQYF.

In its sample, this clonotype was seen many times. The CDR3 loop reads CASSPGQVGNTIYF. The CDR3 DNA reads as TGTGCCAGCAGTCCTGGACAGGTCGGAAACACCATATATTTT. The chain recombines TRBV2 with TRBJ1-3, with 7 bases fitting TRBD1. Germline values: CDR1 SNHLY, CDR2 FYNNEI. The ends lost 5 bases at V and 4 bases at J; junction bases unmatched: 5. The CDR3 totals 14 residues.

V usage is TRBV11-3 and J usage is TRBJ1-3; D is unclear. This CDR3 has 16 residues. The V gene lost 6 bases and the J gene lost 0 bases, with 15 bases spanning the gap. Per germline, CDR1 SGHNT and CDR2 YENEEA. CDR3 coding DNA: TGTGCCAGCAGAAAGATGAACGGAAACTCTGGAAACACCATATATTTT. This translates into CASRKMNGNSGNTIYF.

This clonotype was picked up a small number of times. J is TRBJ1-1 and V is TRBV11-2; perhaps TRBD1 as D (5 bases). Per germline, CDR1 SGHAT and CDR2 FQNNGV. Trimming removed 8 bases at V and 5 bases at J, with 21 bases between. CDR3 length equals 15 residues. The CDR3 nucleotides read TGTGCCAGCTTAACAGGAGCAGGTTGGAAGACTGAAGCTTTCTTT. This codes for CASLTGAGWKTEAFF.

Note on this clonotype: This could be a read error, since a much larger clone is one nucleotide away. The chain uses TRBV3-1 and TRBJ2-5; no reliable D call. Trimming stripped 4 bases from V and 7 bases from J, with 16 bases between. CDR1 and CDR2 (germline): LGHDT, YNNKEL (reference sequence). There are 14 residues in the CDR3. CDR3 region: CASSRAVGSGTQYF. The CDR3 bases are TGTGCCAGCAGCCGAGCAGTTGGCTCGGGGACCCAGTACTTC.

This clonotype was counted many times. This sequence joins TRBV11-2 and TRBJ1-1, with a possible D match to TRBD1 (5 bases). V lost 2 bases and J lost 4, with 14 bases in between. CDR1 is SGHAT, CDR2 FQNNGV, per germline. The CDR3 loop spans 15 amino acids. CDR3: CASSLSGHSSTEAFF. The CDR3 region has the DNA TGTGCCAGCAGCTTATCCGGACATAGTTCCACTGAAGCTTTCTTT. The full variable domain, rest sourced from reference TRBV11-2 and TRBJ1-1, is EAGVAQSPRYKIIEKRQSVAFWCNPISGHATLYWYQQILGQGPKLLIQFQNNGVVDDSQLPKDRFSAERLKGVDSTLKIQPAKLEDSAVYLCASSLSGHSSTEAFFGQGTRLTVV.

The table lists this clonotype with many counts. The chain couples TRBV18 to TRBJ1-4, with a tentative D call TRBD1 (6 bases). The CDR3 spans 14 residues. V lost 6 bases and J 8 bases, leaving 16 bases between the germline ends. The germline V gene has CDR1 KGHSH and CDR2 LQKENI. CDR3 region: CASSGAGGNEKLFF. CDR3 nucleotides: TGTGCCAGCTCGGGGGCAGGAGGTAACGAAAAACTGTTTTTT. The whole variable domain, filled in from reference TRBV18 and TRBJ1-4, reads NAGVMQNPRHLVRRRGQEARLRCSPMKGHSHVYWYRQLPEEGLKFMVYLQKENIIDESGMPKERFSAEFPKEGPSILRIQQVVRGDSAAYFCASSGAGGNEKLFFGSGTQLSVL.

This clonotype has just a few counts. This clone may be a read error of a much larger clone one base away. The chain links TRBV3-1 to TRBJ1-1; a possible D gene is TRBD1 (5 bases). Germline lookup yields CDR1 LGHDT and CDR2 YNNKEL (reference sequence). The length of the CDR3 is 12 residues. V was clipped by 11 bases and J by 1 base, with 11 bases between them. The CDR3 protein is CASGGRNTEAFF. Here the CDR3 DNA reads TGTGCCTCCGGGGGTAGGAACACTGAAGCTTTCTTT.

This clonotype was counted only a few times. The chain joins TRBV19 to TRBJ1-5; a weak D match, TRBD1 (6 bases). CDR3 length: 12 residues. The V end was cut by 6 bases, the J end by 7 bases, with 10 bases between. Germline loops: CDR1 LNHDA, CDR2 SQIVND (reference sequence). This chain's CDR3 is CASRSGDQPQHF. CDR3 nucleotides: TGTGCCAGTAGATCAGGGGACCAGCCCCAGCATTTT. The full variable domain, completed using reference TRBV19 and TRBJ1-5, is DGGITQSPKYLFRKEGQNVTLSCEQNLNHDAMYWYRQDPGQGLRLIYYSQIVNDFQKGDIAEGYSVSREKKESFPLTVTSAQKNPTAFYLCASRSGDQPQHFGDGTRLSIL.

CDR3 in amino acids: CASSYAITGSSPLHF. The CDR3 DNA reads as TGTGCCAGCAGTTACGCCATTACAGGGAGCTCACCCCTCCACTTT. V gene TRBV6-2 or TRBV6-3 combines with J gene TRBJ1-6, with D maybe TRBD1 (6 bases). CDR1 MNHEY and CDR2 SVGEGT come from the germline V gene. The CDR3 is 15 residues long. V lost 2 bases and J 10 bases, leaving 15 bases between the germline ends.

This clonotype occurred many times. The chain uses TRBV30 and TRBJ2-3, with 9 bases identical to TRBD2. V lost 4 bases to trimming and J lost 5 bases; unmatched junction nucleotides: 7. The CDR3 spans 14 residues. Germline V lookup: CDR1 GTSNPN, CDR2 SVGIG (reference sequence). The CDR3 DNA is TGTGCCTGGATCGACCTAGCGGGGAGAGATACGCAGTATTTT. Translated: CAWIDLAGRDTQYF.

This clonotype was observed at least ten times. The chain is built from TRBV11-2 and TRBJ1-2; D uncertain. There are 15 residues in the CDR3. Per the germline V gene, CDR1 is SGHAT and CDR2 is FQNNGV. Trimming stripped 1 base from V and 4 bases from J, with 13 bases between. The chain's CDR3 is CASSLGGPGSYGYTF. In DNA form, the CDR3 reads TGTGCCAGCAGCTTAGGGGGTCCGGGGAGCTATGGCTACACCTTC.

This clonotype was seen ten or more times. The chain uses TRBV30 and TRBJ2-7, with 8 positions matching TRBD1. This CDR3 contains 12 residues. Trimming removed 3 bases from V and 6 bases from J; junction bases left unmatched: 4. Germline V lookup: CDR1 GTSNPN, CDR2 SVGIG (reference sequence). Here the CDR3 DNA reads TGTGCCTGGAGAGGGCAGGGGGCCGAGCAGTACTTC. Its protein is CAWRGQGAEQYF.